The 19 T cell receptor beta chains given below trace back to one sample, sequenced in a study of blood T cell repertoires in COVID-19. Clones were read by immunoSEQ multiplex PCR, and TCRdb kept only the in-frame ones, dropping some. The repertoire consists of 120,000 to 150,000 clones, with around nine tenths occurring once and the leading ten covering roughly a tenth. Sequenced material: peripheral blood. The receptor set was obtained from a man aged 50 to 59 with active or convalescent COVID-19.

The gene calls are TRBV9 and TRBJ2-7, with 7 positions matching TRBD2. The CDR3 is 16 amino acids. V was pared by 0 bases and J by 0 bases, with 6 bases of the junction left unmatched. Germline V gene sequence: CDR1 SGDLS, CDR2 YYNGEE. As DNA, the CDR3 is TGTGCCAGCAGCGTAGGGGGGGGGTCCTCCTCCTACGAGCAGTACTTC. Its translation is CASSVGGGSSSYEQYF.

This chain uses TRBV5-5 with TRBJ2-1; the D gene is possibly TRBD1 (8 bases). From germline, CDR1 is SGHKS and CDR2 YYEKEE (reference sequence). This CDR3 has 15 residues. V lost 3 bases and J 4 bases, leaving 14 bases between the germline ends. The CDR3 bases are TGTGCCAGCAGCTGGGGGGGACAGGAATACAATGAGCAGTTCTTC. Translating gives CASSWGGQEYNEQFF.

The chain is built from TRBV7-2 and TRBJ1-1, with a weak D call TRBD1 (5 bases). This CDR3 has 14 residues. V shed 1 base and J shed 5 bases, with 11 bases lying between them. Germline V gives CDR1 SGHTA, CDR2 FQGNSA. In DNA, the CDR3 is TGTGCCAGCAGCTTAGAGGAGGGGAGGACTGAAGCTTTCTTT. It encodes CASSLEEGRTEAFF.

The genes are TRBV19 and TRBJ2-2; TRBD1 matches 10 bases. Germline trimming cut 5 bases from V and 6 bases from J; bases unmatched to any gene: 9. Germline V CDR1 and CDR2: LNHDA, SQIVND (reference sequence). The CDR3 runs to 16 residues. The CDR3 is CASSVLRDRGAGELFF. CDR3 sequence (DNA): TGTGCCAGTAGTGTCCTCCGGGACAGGGGTGCCGGGGAGCTGTTTTTT.

This clone was seen only once. V and J are TRBV6-6 and TRBJ2-7, with D perhaps TRBD2 (5 bases). Trimming took off 5 bases at V and 2 bases at J, with 19 bases between the two ends. Germline loops: CDR1 MNHNY, CDR2 SVGAGI (reference sequence). The CDR3 covers 16 residues. The chain's CDR3 is CASSPPRREVAYEQYF. CDR3 bases: TGTGCCAGCAGTCCGCCGCGACGGGAAGTGGCCTACGAGCAGTACTTC.

The rearrangement uses TRBV28 and TRBJ2-5; D possibly corresponds to TRBD2 (6 bases). V was pared by 7 bases and J by 5 bases, with 23 bases between. The CDR3 has 16 amino acids. Germline V gene sequence: CDR1 MDHEN, CDR2 SYDVKM. The CDR3 here is CASTAAWLAGGETQYF. CDR3 nucleotide sequence: TGTGCCAGCACCGCAGCTTGGCTAGCAGGAGGGGAGACCCAGTACTTC.

The chain joins TRBV7-9 to TRBJ2-1; 11 nucleotides agree with TRBD2. CDR3 length: 14 residues. V shed 5 bases, J shed 9 bases, and the junction held 6 bases outside the gene matches. The V gene's germline CDR1 is SEHNR and CDR2 FQNEAQ (reference sequence). CDR3 sequence reads: CASSVSGRAGEQFF. The CDR3, as DNA: TGTGCCAGCAGCGTTAGCGGGAGGGCAGGTGAGCAGTTCTTC.

The chain combines TRBV11-2 with TRBJ2-1; 9 positions match TRBD1. This CDR3 has 14 residues. V lost 5 bases to trimming and J lost 9 bases; unmatched junction nucleotides: 8. The germline CDR1 and CDR2 sequences are SGHAT and FQNNGV. The CDR3 DNA sequence: TGTGCCAGCAGCCTGGGACAGGGTTCGAGTGAGCAGTTCTTC. Translated: CASSLGQGSSEQFF. Looking up the rest from reference TRBV11-2 and TRBJ2-1 gives the full variable domain: EAGVAQSPRYKIIEKRQSVAFWCNPISGHATLYWYQQILGQGPKLLIQFQNNGVVDDSQLPKDRFSAERLKGVDSTLKIQPAKLEDSAVYLCASSLGQGSSEQFFGPGTRLTVL.

V is TRBV4-2 and J is TRBJ2-3; possibly TRBD2 for D (6 bases). V was clipped by 2 bases and J by 0 bases, with 9 bases between them. The CDR3 totals 15 residues. Germline V lookup: CDR1 LGHNA, CDR2 YNFKEQ. CDR3 DNA sequence: TGTGCCAGCAGCCAACCCGGGAGAAGCACAGATACGCAGTATTTT. It encodes CASSQPGRSTDTQYF.

This clone was seen only once. This chain uses TRBV19 with TRBJ2-7, with 7 bases that match TRBD2. CDR1 LNHDA and CDR2 SQIVND come from the germline V gene (reference sequence). J lost 5 bases, V lost 3 bases, and 10 bases had no gene match. The CDR3 is 15 residues long. The CDR3 protein is CASSIGGSVADEQYF. CDR3 nucleotide sequence: TGTGCCAGTAGTATCGGGGGGTCAGTGGCCGACGAGCAGTACTTC.

The chain uses TRBV7-8 and TRBJ2-4; possibly TRBD2 for D (5 bases). Germline CDR1 reads SGHVS; CDR2 reads FQNEAQ. Trimming shortened V by 5 bases and J by 8 bases, and 13 bases separated the two germline ends. The CDR3 sequence is 13 residues long. The DNA of the CDR3 is TGTGCCAGCAGCCGTGCCCCGAGGGACATTCAGTACTTC. This encodes CASSRAPRDIQYF.

The chain employs TRBV19 and TRBJ2-3; D gene uncertain. Deletions cut 10 bases from V and 3 bases from J, with 8 bases between. The CDR3 runs 11 residues. Germline CDR1 and CDR2: LNHDA and SQIVND (reference sequence). As DNA, the CDR3 is TGTGCCACCAGTTGGACAGATACGCAGTATTTT. Translating it yields CATSWTDTQYF.

The V call is TRBV11-2, the J call TRBJ2-5; possible D gene TRBD1, 6 bases. This CDR3 comprises 15 residues. From germline, CDR1 is SGHAT and CDR2 FQNNGV. Trimming left V 3 bases short and J 0 bases short, with 11 bases between. For the CDR3, the DNA is TGTGCCAGCAGCTTGCTCGGGACAAACCAAGAGACCCAGTACTTC. This encodes CASSLLGTNQETQYF.

This rearrangement joins TRBV28 to TRBJ2-7; 9 nucleotides line up with TRBD2. Germline V gene data show CDR1 as MDHEN and CDR2 as SYDVKM. CDR3 length: 16 amino acids. Unmatched junction bases numbered 7, after V lost 3 bases and J lost 1 base. The CDR3 DNA is TGTGCCAGCAGTTTCTCCCTAGCGGGACTATCCTACGAGCAGTACTTC. It codes for CASSFSLAGLSYEQYF.

This rearrangement joins TRBV28 to TRBJ2-2; 10 bases agree with TRBD1. Germline CDR1 is MDHEN and CDR2 is SYDVKM. The CDR3 contains 14 residues. The V segment lost 9 bases and the J segment 6 bases; nucleotides outside the gene matches: 7. CDR3 amino acids: CASSRTGGPGELFF. The CDR3 region has the DNA TGTGCCAGTTCGCGGACAGGGGGTCCCGGGGAGCTGTTTTTT.

This chain connects TRBV11-2 to TRBJ1-6; a possible D gene is TRBD1 (6 bases). This CDR3 is 15 amino acids long. The germline V gene encodes CDR1 SGHAT and CDR2 FQNNGV. Trimming took off 6 bases at V and 11 bases at J, with 20 bases between the two ends. CDR3 bases: TGTGCCAGCAGACAAAAAGGTTGGGGGCCGGCACCCCTCCACTTT. Translation gives CASRQKGWGPAPLHF.

The chain recombines TRBV7-9 with TRBJ1-4, with 10 bases that match TRBD1. The CDR3 loop spans 14 amino acids. Germline CDR1 is SEHNR and CDR2 is FQNEAQ (reference sequence). Trimming took 4 bases from V and 10 from J; bases not matched to a gene: 6. In DNA, the CDR3 is TGTGCCAGCAGCTCGACAGGGGGCTATGGAAAACTGTTTTTT. Amino acids: CASSSTGGYGKLFF. Full variable domain (outside the CDR3, taken from reference TRBV7-9 and TRBJ1-4): DTGVSQNPRHKITKRGQNVTFRCDPISEHNRLYWYRQTLGQGPEFLTYFQNEAQLEKSRLLSDRFSAERPKGSFSTLEIQRTEQGDSAMYLCASSSTGGYGKLFFGSGTQLSVL.

The J gene is TRBJ1-2, the V gene TRBV18, with D perhaps TRBD1 (6 bases). Trimming shortened V by 3 bases and J by 3 bases, and 8 bases separated the two germline ends. Germline CDR1 is KGHSH and CDR2 is LQKENI. The CDR3 has 13 amino acids. CDR3 residues: CASSPDSYYGYTF. DNA for the CDR3: TGTGCCAGCTCACCGGACAGCTACTATGGCTACACCTTC.

This chain links TRBV5-1 with TRBJ2-5, with D perhaps matching TRBD1 (6 bases). Germline V lookup: CDR1 SGHRS, CDR2 YFSETQ. V was cut by 1 base and J by 3 bases, with 13 bases left in between. This CDR3 region has 15 residues. In DNA form, the CDR3 reads TGCGCCAGCAGCTTGAGGCCAGGGGTAGAAGAGACCCAGTACTTC. It translates to CASSLRPGVEETQYF.